This entry features one T cell receptor beta chain sequence. This clonotype was detected many times. The antigen this receptor binds is unknown. No qualities accompany the bases; no much larger clone lies one base away. This entry comes from a study of T cell repertoires in cytomegalovirus infection (dated by TCRdb to 2018 to 2020). Some background on the complete study: The HLA type of each donor mattered for the analysis, because public TCR beta signatures pointed to carriage of CMV infection along with the matching HLA type. Here is what the overall study found, with its caveats: Cumulative frequency of public TCR beta family members discriminated carriers of CMV infection plus the relevant HLA type in this cohort and an independent 352-donor cohort. The ex vivo response was dominated by HLA-C-restricted CMV-specific TCR beta clonotypes, and the single most frequent clonotype in two of eight donors was supplied by these HLA-C-restricted clonotypes.

Reads for this sample came from an Illumina HiSeq 1500. In-frame beta chains were kept once TCRdb had trimmed the public reads at Q25 with fastp and called clones with MiXCR. A single entry per CDR3 protein holds the most common genes and DNA from its merged rows. Present in this sample are 200,000 to 300,000 distinct CDR3 sequences, approximately 8.3% of which were seen just once. Together, the top ten hold about 15% of the sample. Relative to germline, V is missing 5 bases and J is missing 9 bases, with 2 bases of the junction outside any gene match. The CDR3 runs 12 residues from the cysteine to the phenylalanine. CDR3 DNA only is kept here, 36 bases in frame from base 1. CDR1 SGHTA and CDR2 FQGNSA were looked up in the germline V gene.

This TCR came from a human donor in good health (CMV status not recorded). Some clones in this sample may be carry-over from other donors' samples. Material for sequencing was PBMCs. The rearrangement combines TRBV7-2 with TRBJ2-2, and 8 bases in between align with TRBD1. The CDR3: CASSPGGRELFF. The nucleotides are TGTGCCAGCAGCCCAGGGGGCAGGGAGCTGTTTTTT.